In its sample, the clone carrying this T cell receptor beta chain was seen a few times. Its target is unknown. TCRdb processed the RACE reads anew with MiXCR; each CDR3 protein has one entry. The sample includes 100,000 or so distinct CDR3 sequences, around 34% of them seen just once. The sample originates from a study of human T cells and chemical hapten exposure. Study summary: In the approximately 26-week study, patients were dosed weekly with diphenylcyclopropenone on the scalp throughout. Small volume differences among pooled libraries mainly caused per-sample TCR yield variation. Study-wide findings and caveats: PT1 expanded TCR counts and patch test score were linked, and their correlation was positive.

The trim removed 4 bases at V and 6 bases at J, leaving 1 base unmatched. This CDR3 has 13 residues. CDR1 is SEHNR and CDR2 is FQNEAQ in the germline V gene (reference sequence). Time point defined: patch test 3, about 24 weeks after DPC sensitization. The treatment was: therapeutic diphenylcyclopropenone sensitization with weekly scalp DPC. Venepuncture was done earlier than the placement of each patch test. The sequence derives from a man aged 35-49 years with alopecia areata. Some clones in this sample may be carry-over from other donors' samples. The rearrangement links TRBV7-9 to TRBJ1-5; 9 positions match TRBD1. The sequences come from whole blood, collected in connection with sensitization to the hapten diphenylcyclopropenone (DPC). The CDR3: CASSSQGAQPQHF. The CDR3 DNA reads TGTGCCAGCAGCTCACAGGGGGCTCAGCCCCAGCATTTT.